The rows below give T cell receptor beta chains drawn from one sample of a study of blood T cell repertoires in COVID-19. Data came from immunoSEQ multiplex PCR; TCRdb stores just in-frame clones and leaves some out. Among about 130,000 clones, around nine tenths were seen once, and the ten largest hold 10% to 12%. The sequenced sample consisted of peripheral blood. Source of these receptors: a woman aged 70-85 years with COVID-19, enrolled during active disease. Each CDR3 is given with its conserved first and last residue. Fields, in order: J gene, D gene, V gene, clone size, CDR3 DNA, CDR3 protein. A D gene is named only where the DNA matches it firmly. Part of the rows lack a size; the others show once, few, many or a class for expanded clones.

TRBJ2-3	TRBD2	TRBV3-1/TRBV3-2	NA	TGTGCCAGCAGCCAAGTTCGCGGGGGGGCTTGGGATACGCAGTATTTT	CASSQVRGGAWDTQYF
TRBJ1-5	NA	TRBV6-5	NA	TGTGCCAGCAGCCAGGGTAATCAGCCCCAGCATTTT	CASSQGNQPQHF
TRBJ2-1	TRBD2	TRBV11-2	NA	TGTGCCAGCCGCCGACCGACTAGCAACTACAATGAGCAGTTCTTC	CASRRPTSNYNEQFF
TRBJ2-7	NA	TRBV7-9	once	TGTGCCAGCAGCCCTAGACAGGCGACCTACGAGCAGTACTTC	CASSPRQATYEQYF
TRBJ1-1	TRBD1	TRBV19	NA	TGTGCCAGTAGTATACAGGGGGCTGGCACTGAAGCTTTCTTT	CASSIQGAGTEAFF
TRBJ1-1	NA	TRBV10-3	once	TGTGCCATCAGTGAGTCGGGGGGGGAAACTGAAGCTTTCTTT	CAISESGGETEAFF
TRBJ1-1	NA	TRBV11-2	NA	TGTGCCAGCAGCTTGTGGCAGGGACTTGGGAACACTGAAGCTTTCTTT	CASSLWQGLGNTEAFF
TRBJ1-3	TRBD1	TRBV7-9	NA	TGTGCCAGCAGGCAGACAGGGACCTCTGGAAACACCATATATTTT	CASRQTGTSGNTIYF
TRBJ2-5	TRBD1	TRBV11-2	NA	TGTGCCAGCAGCTTAGTTCAGGGGGCAAAGCAAGAGACCCAGTACTTC	CASSLVQGAKQETQYF
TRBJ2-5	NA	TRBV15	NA	TGTGCCACCAGCAGAGATCTGGCCAGTGGCGAGACCCAGTACTTC	CATSRDLASGETQYF
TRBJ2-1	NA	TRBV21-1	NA	TGTGCCAGCACGGCTGGGGCTAGACATGAGCAGTTCTTC	CASTAGARHEQFF
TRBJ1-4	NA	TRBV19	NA	TGTGCCAGTAGTAGGAGCGACCCGACTAATGAAAAACTGTTTTTT	CASSRSDPTNEKLFF
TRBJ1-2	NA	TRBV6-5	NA	TGTGCCAGCAGTAAGGACAGTGACTATGGCTACACCTTC	CASSKDSDYGYTF
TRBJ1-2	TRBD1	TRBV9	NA	TGTGCCAGCAGCGTGGCACAGGGGGCGGATGGCTACACCTTC	CASSVAQGADGYTF
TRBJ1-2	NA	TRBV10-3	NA	TGTGCCATCAGTGTCCTGGGAGAGAATGGCTACACCTTC	CAISVLGENGYTF
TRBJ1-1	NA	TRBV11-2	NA	TGTGCCAGCAGCCAAGGGGACCCGGGGACACCGAACACTGAAGCTTTCTTT	CASSQGDPGTPNTEAFF